This TCR beta chain emerged from a study of CD8+CD57+ T cells in acquired aplastic anemia (dated by TCRdb to the late 2010s). In the study overall: A mean of around 3.2 ug of DNA, ranging from about 0.17 to 30 ug, was extracted from sorted CD4+ and CD8+ cells. A CD8+CD57+ expansion meant a frequency higher than the mean frequency seen in healthy subjects. General findings and caveats noted by the study authors: CD8+ Simpson's diversity did not differ significantly between patients and healthy controls (P=0.060). Although under 35 CD8+ CDR3 sequences were shared by patients and controls, these sequences appeared highly expressed in patients and within the immunodominant clones of patients.

With respect to this clonotype: Its recognized antigen is unknown. No much larger clone exists at a distance of one base, and base qualities are not known.

Genomic DNA was used as template for profiling of TCR beta VDJ combinations and CDR3 sequences. An Illumina HiSeq 2000 was used for TCR repertoire sequencing. The paper's processing steps were these. TRBV/TRBJ rearrangement plots, CDR3 size and DJ length profiles, and Simpson's diversity index were used to evaluate the repertoires. The immunodominant clone was defined as the most abundant DNA sequence in deep sequencing data. CDR3 amino acid sequences were screened for sharing across subjects and compared with published repertoires and the VDJdb database. Using fastp trimming at Q25 and MiXCR clonotype assembly, TCRdb reanalyzed the public sequencing data and kept in-frame beta chains. Under each unique CDR3 protein, matching rows form one entry showing the most common genes and DNA. For this entry, the V and J calls and clone size follow TCRdb and not the study's own pipeline. This sample comprises about 120,000 distinct CDR3 sequences, 50% to 70% of them detected only once. The top ten clonotypes cover roughly 30% of the sample.

CDR3 length: 20 amino acids, cysteine to phenylalanine. Only CDR3 DNA remains: 60 bases, in frame from the first base. According to the germline V gene, CDR1 reads SGHVS and CDR2 reads FQNEAQ. From V the trimming removes 5 bases and from J it removes 1 base, while the gene matches leave 17 bases of the junction unaccounted for. Flow cytometry had shown CD8+CD57+ cell expansion in the patients selected for sequencing. Every patient had severe acquired aplastic anemia, diagnosed using the International Study of Aplastic Anemia and Agranulocytosis and Camitta criteria. No patient had received any therapy when blood was sampled. In this study, sorted CD4+ and CD8+ T cells from the blood of healthy subjects and of severe aplastic anemia patients had their TCR repertoires deep-sequenced. Patients were enrolled under clinicaltrials.gov protocols 00001620, 01623167, 00001397, 00071045, 00081523 and 00961064 in the USA. Ficoll-Paque density gradient centrifugation was used to isolate peripheral blood mononuclear cells. Before DNA extraction, CD4+ and CD8+ T cells were sorted with FACS or magnetic beads.

The chain employs TRBV7-8 and TRBJ2-2, with 9 junctional bases fitting TRBD1. The origin of this receptor is a human donor with aplastic anemia. The sample comprised sorted CD4+, CD8+, or CD8+CD57+ T cells (not recorded which) from PBMCs. The DNA reads TGTGCCAGCAGCCCGTTGGGTGGGACAGGGTGGCGGATGAACACCGGGGAGCTGTTTTTT. This is translated as CASSPLGGTGWRMNTGELFF.